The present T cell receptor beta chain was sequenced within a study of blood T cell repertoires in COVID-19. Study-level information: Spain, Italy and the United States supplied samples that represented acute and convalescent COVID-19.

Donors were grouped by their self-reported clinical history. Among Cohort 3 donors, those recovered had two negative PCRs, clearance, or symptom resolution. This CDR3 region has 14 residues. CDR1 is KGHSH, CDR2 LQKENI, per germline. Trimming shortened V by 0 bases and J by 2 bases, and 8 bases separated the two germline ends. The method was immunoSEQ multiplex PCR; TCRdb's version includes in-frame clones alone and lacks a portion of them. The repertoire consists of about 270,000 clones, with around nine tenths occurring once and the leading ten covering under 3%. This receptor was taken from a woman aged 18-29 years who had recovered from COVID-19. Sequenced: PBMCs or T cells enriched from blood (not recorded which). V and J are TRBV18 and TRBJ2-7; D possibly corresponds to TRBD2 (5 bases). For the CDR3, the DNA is TGTGCCAGCTCACCACCCACCGGGGCCTACGAGCAGTACTTC. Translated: CASSPPTGAYEQYF.